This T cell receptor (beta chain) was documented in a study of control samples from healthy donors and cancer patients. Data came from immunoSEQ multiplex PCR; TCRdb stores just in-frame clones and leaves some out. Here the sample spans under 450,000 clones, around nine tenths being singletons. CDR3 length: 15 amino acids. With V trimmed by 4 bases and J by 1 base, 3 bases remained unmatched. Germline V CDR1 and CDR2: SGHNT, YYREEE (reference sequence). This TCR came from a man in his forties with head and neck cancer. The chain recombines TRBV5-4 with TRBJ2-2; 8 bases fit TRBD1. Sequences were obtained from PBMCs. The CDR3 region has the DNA TGTGCCAGCAGCGCCGGGACAGGGAACACCGGGGAGCTGTTTTTT. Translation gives CASSAGTGNTGELFF.